One T cell receptor (beta chain) is described in this entry. This receptor's antigen is unknown. Per-nucleotide qualities are absent, and no much larger clonotype sits a single base away. The library was built by means of the immunoSEQ multiplex PCR assay. The multiplex PCR relied on a mix of 60 forward primers for TCR Vbeta segments and 13 reverse primers for TCR Jbeta segments. The CDR3 region of rearranged TCR beta genes was amplified from genomic DNA by a multiplex PCR assay. On the Illumina HiSeq System, the amplified TCR beta libraries were sequenced as 87-base-pair reads. Under the source paper's analysis protocol: In a later analysis, some 80 million unique TCR beta chains were counted across the approximately 640 repertoires, and roughly 10 million of these chains were shared by at least two donors. Raw reads were error-corrected and collapsed into unique sequences with a nearest-neighbor algorithm that merged closely related sequences to remove PCR and sequencing errors. CDR3 sequences were aligned to IMGT reference sequences to assign V, D and J gene segments. For a sequence to be retained, a match of at least six nucleotides was required to both a V gene segment and a J gene segment. Rearrangements were classified as productive when the CDR3 lacked stop codons and remained in frame with V and J, and all other rearrangements were classified as non-productive. CDR3 was defined by IMGT convention, running from the second conserved V-encoded cysteine to the conserved J-encoded phenylalanine. The earlier analysis of about 530 of the donors excluded any sequence lacking an unambiguous match to a single V gene segment. An earlier analysis of a few hundred of the donors called V segments functional above 56.7% productive rearrangements and segregating when the between-donor standard deviation exceeded 5%. A statistical classification framework was developed to diagnose cytomegalovirus status using the catalog of TCR beta chain sequences. In a later analysis, V and J genes were assigned by comparing TCR nucleotide sequences against IMGT/GENE-DB human TR gene sequences. The TCRdist pipeline was used in a later analysis to assign CDR3 sequences and most-parsimonious VDJ recombination scenarios. In a later analysis, each TCR beta chain was defined by its CDR3 amino acid sequence together with its V-gene family, and reads lacking a unique V-gene family were excluded. To address suspected cross-contamination and a sequencing artifact, a later analysis removed some 620 highly shared, low-generation-probability nucleotide sequences. In a later analysis, a clonal expansion index for each public chain was calculated from normalized within-repertoire ranks of inferred template counts. A later analysis computed generation probabilities with a VDJ recombination model fitted to out-of-frame rearrangements, and checked the results against IGoR. Hypergeometric tests were used in a later analysis to score TCR-TCR, TCR-HLA and TCR-CMV co-occurrence, with a repertoire-size bias correction applied to the TCR pairs. To estimate false discovery rates, a later analysis permuted the HLA or CMV assignments 20 times. In a later analysis, co-occurring TCRs were grouped using DBSCAN, and TCRdist sequence similarity was added for clustering within HLA-allele-positive subsets. Co-occurrence clustering excluded repertoires with fewer than 30,000 or more than 120,000 public chains, plus five with anomalous nucleotide sharing. Held by TCRdb, this immuneACCESS table contains in-frame sequences only and omits some clones. Under half of the omission traces to an unresolved V gene where checked; the cause of the rest is unknown. V and J calls and clone size follow that table, whereas D and trimming were derived from the DNA. This sample holds 40,000 to 60,000 clones; 55% to 85% were observed only once. The biggest ten clones account for 9% to 9.5% of the sample.

The V end loses 8 bases and the J end loses 1 base, and a stretch of 12 bases separates them. CDR1 and CDR2, per the germline V gene, are SGHRS and YFSETQ. CDR3 length: 14 amino acids, cysteine to phenylalanine. Only CDR3 DNA remains: 42 bases, in frame from the first base. This sample stems from a study of cytomegalovirus exposure and HLA in healthy donors (dated by TCRdb to 2017 to 2019). Describing the broader study: An earlier analysis of several hundred of the donors reported roughly 270 Gb of sequence data and roughly 100 million unique TCR beta sequences from 150 million to 200 million T cells. An early release covering roughly 580 HLA-typed donors comprised 250 to 350 gigabases of sequencing data and some 79 million unique TCR sequences. Among the roughly 410 genotyped donors, about 85% belonged to the genetic ancestry cluster associated with self-reported Caucasian donors. The study was designed to test whether signatures of past pathogen exposure could be identified by cataloging public T cell receptors. Using immunosequencing, the study profiled T cell repertoires from around 680 subjects and related those repertoires to cytomegalovirus serostatus. Along with the roughly 700-subject first cohort, a separate validation cohort of around 120 different subjects was used. To predict cytomegalovirus infection status, the study brought together high-throughput TCR immunosequencing, statistical association of individual TCRs with disease status, and machine learning. To study patterns of TCR occurrence, a later analysis re-analyzed previously published TCR beta repertoires from several hundred donors and added high-resolution HLA genotyping. The later analysis used no new phenotypic data to find candidate immune exposures, relying instead on TCR beta sequences and their occurrence across donors. In an earlier analysis of about 590 of the donors, high-throughput TCR beta sequencing was used to judge whether each TCR beta V gene segment behaved as functional or pseudogenic. Donor age, sex, ethnicity and CMV serostatus were compiled together with the repertoire data. Genome-wide SNP genotypes for about three fifths of the roughly 670 donors were used in a later genetic analysis, which treated that subset as a discovery cohort. Every discovery cohort repertoire had been produced on one sequencing platform. HLA typing included class I and class II loci at four-digit resolution. Typing coverage varied by locus: roughly 629-630 donors for A, B, C, DRB1 and DQB1; roughly 560 for DQA1; 606 for DPA1; approximately 470 for DPB1. About 5 DR-DQ haplotypes were handled as single units for association and clustering, since linkage in the cohort was strong. Among under 450 genotyped donors of the cohort, an average of approximately 240,000 unique TCR beta nucleotide sequences were sequenced per donor, roughly a sixth of them non-productive.

In total, 500 to 700 healthy bone marrow donors made up the cohort. Cohort members were all nominally healthy when sampled, although unrecorded immune exposures were likely present. The donor tested CMV seronegative and was one of the 352 seronegative cohort members. Each donor provided a peripheral blood sample, and peripheral blood mononuclear cells were used for TCR beta sequencing. Genomic DNA was extracted from the blood cell samples with the Qiagen DNeasy Blood Extraction Kit. Overall study outcomes, separate from this receptor: In vitro tests confirmed that three of the cytomegalovirus-associated TCR beta chains recognize cytomegalovirus antigens. In an earlier analysis of some 500 of the donors, most TCR beta V segments appeared in productive rearrangements about 90% or about 30% of the time, broadly matching IMGT annotations. In a later analysis, HLA-associated TCR beta chains were found to be more clonally expanded and to have lower generation probabilities than equally common non-associated chains. An association between a missense DCLRE1C variant and V-gene and J-gene trimming of TCR beta chains was found in a later genetic analysis and replicated in an independent cohort. In a later analysis, most CMV-associated TCR beta chains were found to appear HLA-restricted, with HLA associations seemingly driven largely by CMV exposure. This cohort had only TCR beta chains sequenced, and the lack of alpha or paired-chain data limited which features could be detected. In a later analysis, some 17,000 TCR beta sequences were associated with specific HLA alleles at a false discovery rate of 0.05. A further reported finding was that TCR beta sequences accurately predicted the HLA-A and HLA-B alleles for most subjects in the first cohort. In a later analysis, TCR association rates were found to vary across HLA loci, with the most associated TCRs seen for DRB1 alleles and the fewest for HLA-C alleles. While some public TCRs were present in many individuals, most TCR sequences turned up only very rarely across donors. The classifier was reported to diagnose cytomegalovirus status with high specificity and sensitivity in both the original and validation cohorts. The authors suggested that the approach could potentially be extended to other disease states and immunological phenotypes. Immune exposure information for the cohort was limited to CMV serostatus. Because counts were too low, roughly 16 rarely observed V segments, including chromosome 9 orphons, were left out of the earlier analysis of some 640 of the donors. According to a later genetic analysis, donors in an Asian-associated ancestry cluster had fewer N-insertions in productive TCRs than the approximately 650-donor mean. According to a later analysis, parvovirus B19, influenza, CMV and Epstein-Barr virus appeared linked to several top co-occurrence clusters. Correlated functional status among segregating V segments might reflect linkage disequilibrium, but an unknown experimental factor could not be ruled out. Sequencing depth was assumed to be roughly uniform across donors in the presence/absence analyses, though that assumption may not hold. A cluster of highly shared sequence variants was judged likely to be a technical artifact of the sequencing pipeline. A total of 150 or so TCR beta chains were listed by the study as associated with cytomegalovirus. Because the 87-base-pair reads could not distinguish some IMGT-functional V segments, including TRBV6-2 and TRBV6-3, those segments were excluded. Assigning TCR associations to individual alleles was difficult when HLA alleles, especially DR and DQ, strongly co-occurred. Because some donors lacked HLA typing at each locus, the association tests relied only on the typed subset.

Sequenced input: PBMCs. The sequence was collected from a woman aged 50 to 60 in good health and CMV-seronegative. The chain couples TRBV5-1 to TRBJ2-2; the best D guess is TRBD1, with 6 bases matching. The CDR3 has the sequence CASSDSLNTGELFF. Read as DNA, the sequence is TGCGCCAGTTCGGACAGCTTGAACACCGGGGAGCTGTTTTTT. The entire variable domain, with the stretches around the CDR3 drawn from the reference TRBV5-1 and TRBJ2-2 proteins, is KAGVTQTPRYLIKTRGQQVTLSCSPISGHRSVSWYQQTPGQGLQFLFEYFSETQRNKGNFPGRFSGRQFSNSRSEMNVSTLELGDSALYLCASSDSLNTGELFFGEGSRLTVL.